The 23 T cell receptor beta chains in this list originate from one sample, sequenced in a study of T cells after posttransplantation cyclophosphamide. Libraries were prepared by immunoSEQ multiplex PCR; TCRdb keeps only in-frame clonotypes and omits some of them. The data show approximately 10,000 clones, with none appearing a single time. A marrow graft followed busulfan-fludarabine conditioning, with cyclophosphamide on days +3 and +4. The sample consisted of PBMCs, taken after allogeneic stem cell transplant with posttransplant cyclophosphamide. All receptors derive from a female patient in her thirties or forties who received an allogeneic stem cell transplant from a related donor, was CMV-positive, and had no GVHD. Some T cells may originate from the graft donor.

This clone was detected ten times or more. The CDR3 coding sequence is TGTGCCAGCAGCTTATTAGGGGGAGTAAGGGAGCTGTTTTTT. This codes for CASSLLGGVRELFF. The V and J genes are TRBV7-6 and TRBJ2-2; D possibly corresponds to TRBD1 (6 bases). Trimming left V 2 bases short and J 9 bases short, with 13 bases between. Germline V gene lookup returns CDR1 SGHVS and CDR2 FNYEAQ. The CDR3 sequence is 14 residues long.

This clone was seen many times. As DNA, the CDR3 is TGCGCCAGCAGCTATAGATCAGTGGACAGGGGGAGGAACACTGAAGCTTTCTTT. Its protein product is CASSYRSVDRGRNTEAFF. This sequence joins TRBV5-1 and TRBJ1-1, with TRBD1 matching over 10 bases. The germline CDR1 and CDR2 sequences are SGHRS and YFSETQ. The trim removed 3 bases at V and 1 base at J, leaving 12 bases unmatched. This CDR3 has 18 amino acids. Filled out from reference TRBV5-1 and TRBJ1-1, the complete variable domain reads KAGVTQTPRYLIKTRGQQVTLSCSPISGHRSVSWYQQTPGQGLQFLFEYFSETQRNKGNFPGRFSGRQFSNSRSEMNVSTLELGDSALYLCASSYRSVDRGRNTEAFFGQGTRLTVV.

This clone has a count of ten or more. The chain is built from TRBV15 and TRBJ2-1, with a weak D call TRBD2 (6 bases). Germline V gene data show CDR1 as LNHNV and CDR2 as YYDKDF (reference sequence). The V and J ends lost 3 bases and 8 bases respectively, with 17 bases between them. The CDR3 is 15 amino acids. The CDR3 nucleotides are TGTGCCACCAGCAGCCCGTTCGCCTGGGGGGATGAGCAGTTCTTC. This sequence encodes CATSSPFAWGDEQFF.

Many counts were recorded for this clone. The CDR3 reads CASSLIFLAGVGETQYF. In nucleotides, the CDR3 is TGTGCCAGCAGCTTGATTTTCCTAGCGGGGGTAGGAGAGACCCAGTACTTC. The chain employs TRBV5-6 and TRBJ2-5, with TRBD2 matching over 10 bases. After removal of 1 base from V and 4 bases from J, the junction contained 10 bases not matched to a gene. CDR1 SGHDT and CDR2 YYEEEE come from the germline V gene. This CDR3 region has 17 residues.

This clone has ten or more counts. CDR3 residues: CASSPPPGTGGDGGMSNQPQHF. For the CDR3, the DNA is TGTGCCAGCTCCCCTCCCCCCGGGACAGGGGGCGATGGGGGGATGAGCAATCAGCCCCAGCATTTT. The genes are TRBV27 and TRBJ1-5, with 12 bases matching TRBD1. The CDR3 is 22 amino acids. Germline assignment: CDR1 MNHEY and CDR2 SMNVEV (reference sequence). Trimming removed 8 bases from V and 1 base from J; junction bases left unmatched: 24.

This clone was counted ten times or more. The chain couples TRBV10-3 to TRBJ2-1; TRBD1 is a possible D gene (6 bases). Germline loops: CDR1 ENHRY, CDR2 SYGVKD. The V end lost 4 bases, the J end lost 8 bases, and 15 bases lay between the germline ends. The CDR3 sequence is 14 residues long. The CDR3 DNA reads as TGTGCCATCAGTGTACAGGGTGGATTCGATGAGCAGTTCTTC. This codes for CAISVQGGFDEQFF.

This clone showed up just a few times. Other DNA variants within this sample encode the same CDR3. CDR3 bases: TGTGCCTGTTTTTTCAAACAGGAGACGGCATACGAGCAGTACTTC. Protein product: CACFFKQETAYEQYF. The chain combines TRBV9 with TRBJ2-7; TRBD1 might be the D (5 bases). CDR1 is SGDLS and CDR2 is YYNGEE in the germline V gene. Trimming removed 10 bases at V and 4 bases at J, with 24 bases between. The CDR3 runs 15 residues.

This clone has just a few counts. One junction end does not reproduce the germline sequence, and a read error may be involved. Distinct nucleotide sequences in the sample also encode this CDR3. The chain has TRBV9 and TRBJ2-7; TRBD1 matches 7 bases. The CDR3 runs to 15 residues. Germline V gene lookup returns CDR1 SGDLS and CDR2 YYNGEE. The CDR3 DNA is TGTGTCAGCAGCTTCAAACAGGGGACGGCATACGAGCAGTACTTC. Its protein is CVSSFKQGTAYEQYF.

In this sample, this clone turned up many times. This rearrangement joins TRBV18 to TRBJ2-5; D is perhaps TRBD1 (5 bases). Trimming cost V 3 bases and J 1 base, with 9 bases left between them. The CDR3 is 14 residues long. CDR1 and CDR2 from the germline V gene are KGHSH and LQKENI. The CDR3 bases are TGTGCCAGCTCACCTCGGACAAGCCAAGAGACCCAGTACTTC. Translating it yields CASSPRTSQETQYF.

This clone occurred many times. The chain links TRBV7-8 to TRBJ1-4, with D unclear. The CDR3 length is 16 residues. Trimming removed 0 bases at V and 3 bases at J, with 11 bases between. Germline CDR1 reads SGHVS; CDR2 reads FQNEAQ. The CDR3, as DNA: TGTGCCAGCAGCTTAGCACTAGGGCCGGCTAATGAAAAACTGTTTTTT. It specifies CASSLALGPANEKLFF.

This clone was found many times. The genes are TRBV27 and TRBJ1-6, with D perhaps matching TRBD1 (5 bases). V shed 5 bases and J shed 1 base, with 15 bases lying between them. Germline CDR1 is MNHEY and CDR2 is SMNVEV (reference sequence). The CDR3 runs to 17 residues. This CDR3 is CASSPTGGYSYNSPLHF. The CDR3 bases are TGTGCCAGCAGTCCCACCGGGGGGTATTCCTATAATTCACCCCTCCACTTT.

This clone was recorded many times. This chain links TRBV4-1 with TRBJ2-1; 9 bases line up with TRBD2. Germline loops: CDR1 MGHRA, CDR2 YSYEKL. This CDR3 is built from 14 residues. V gave up 3 bases and J gave up 5 bases; unmatched junction bases: 2. The CDR3 DNA is TGCGCCAGCAGCCAGCAGCGGGGGGACAATGAGCAGTTCTTC. Protein sequence: CASSQQRGDNEQFF.

This clone was found many times. The chain uses TRBV19 and TRBJ1-2; tentative D call: TRBD1 (5 bases). The CDR3 length is 15 residues. Germline V gene lookup returns CDR1 LNHDA and CDR2 SQIVND (reference sequence). The ends were cut back, 3 bases at V and 4 bases at J, with 15 bases in the middle. The CDR3 DNA follows: TGTGCCAGTAGTATGGGTCCCGGAGGGGTCTATGGCTACACCTTC. Encoded protein: CASSMGPGGVYGYTF.

The table lists this clone with many counts. The rearrangement uses TRBV5-4 and TRBJ2-5; 8 nucleotides agree with TRBD2. The germline gives CDR1 SGHNT, CDR2 YYREEE (reference sequence). The length of the CDR3 is 14 residues. With 5 bases clipped from V and 5 bases from J, the junction kept 8 bases outside the gene matches. CDR3 nucleotide sequence: TGTGCCAGCAGTCCAGGACTAGCCGGCGAGACCCAGTACTTC. Protein: CASSPGLAGETQYF.

Ten or more counts support this clone. V usage is TRBV28 and J usage is TRBJ1-3; TRBD1 agrees at 7 bases. Per germline, CDR1 MDHEN and CDR2 SYDVKM. The CDR3 has 13 residues. Unmatched junction bases numbered 6, after V lost 9 bases and J lost 4 bases. In DNA, the CDR3 is TGTGCCAGTCACAGGGGATTCGGAAACACCATATATTTT. Its protein product is CASHRGFGNTIYF.

This clone was seen ten or more times. This CDR3 is missing its conserved last phenylalanine or tryptophan, likely due to a read error. The DNA is left out, because the CDR3 cannot be placed on it with certainty; the CDR3 is given as TCRdb lists it. The rearrangement uses TRBV2 and TRBJ2-7; the table's D call, TRBD2, was not checked against the DNA. The CDR3 sequence runs 13 residues, both termini included. Germline lookup yields CDR1 SNHLY and CDR2 FYNNEI. CDR3 loop: CASSEALSISTPL.

The sample holds a few counts of this clone. The V gene is TRBV9, the J gene TRBJ2-3; 8 bases map to TRBD2. The junction had 7 bases not matched to a gene; V was cut back by 6 bases and J by 1 base. CDR3 size: 15 residues. Germline V lookup: CDR1 SGDLS, CDR2 YYNGEE. The CDR3 DNA follows: TGTGCCAGCAACAAACTGACTAGCGGCACAGATACGCAGTATTTT. This translates into CASNKLTSGTDTQYF.

The chain is built from TRBV7-9 and TRBJ2-5; 9 bases line up with TRBD1. The V gene's germline CDR1 is SEHNR and CDR2 FQNEAQ (reference sequence). V gave up 5 bases and J gave up 4 bases; unmatched junction bases: 5. The CDR3 has 14 amino acids. The CDR3 reads CASSRYRGRETQYF. The CDR3 region has the DNA TGTGCCAGCAGCAGATACAGGGGGCGAGAGACCCAGTACTTC.

This clone was observed many times. This sequence joins TRBV7-9 and TRBJ2-1; D is possibly TRBD1 (6 bases). V dropped 4 bases and J dropped 3 bases, with 16 bases sitting between them. This CDR3 is 16 amino acids long. CDR1 SEHNR and CDR2 FQNEAQ come from the germline V gene (reference sequence). The CDR3 here is CASSYSAGAVYNEQFF. The CDR3 DNA reads TGTGCCAGCAGCTATTCCGCAGGGGCGGTCTACAATGAGCAGTTCTTC. The whole variable domain, filled in from reference TRBV7-9 and TRBJ2-1, reads DTGVSQNPRHKITKRGQNVTFRCDPISEHNRLYWYRQTLGQGPEFLTYFQNEAQLEKSRLLSDRFSAERPKGSFSTLEIQRTEQGDSAMYLCASSYSAGAVYNEQFFGPGTRLTVL.

This clone has at least ten counts. This chain's CDR3 is CASSPTTGGEEKLFF. DNA for the CDR3: TGTGCCAGCTCGCCAACAACAGGGGGCGAGGAAAAACTGTTTTTT. The chain couples TRBV18 to TRBJ1-4, with 9 bases that match TRBD1. Germline assignment: CDR1 KGHSH and CDR2 LQKENI. With 6 bases clipped from V and 8 bases from J, the junction kept 10 bases outside the gene matches. The CDR3 length is 15 residues.

This clone has ten or more counts. The germline gene is not matched at one end of the junction; a read error may be the cause. V is TRBV11-3 and J is TRBJ1-1; a possible D gene is TRBD1 (5 bases). Germline CDR1 is SGHNT and CDR2 is YENEEA. The length of the CDR3 is 13 residues. For the CDR3, the DNA is TGTGCCAGCAGCATAGACCCGGGGGGAGAAGCTTTCTTT. Residues: CASSIDPGGEAFF. Full variable domain (missing parts from reference TRBV11-3 and TRBJ1-1): EAGVVQSPRYKIIEKKQPVAFWCNPISGHNTLYWYLQNLGQGPELLIRYENEEAVDDSQLPKDRFSAERLKGVDSTLKIQPAELGDSAVYLCASSIDPGGEAFFGQGTRLTVV.

This clone was observed a few times. This sequence joins TRBV28 and TRBJ1-2; 9 bases map to TRBD1. The CDR3 is made up of 12 amino acids. CDR1 and CDR2 (germline): MDHEN, SYDVKM. Unmatched junction bases numbered 6, after V lost 11 bases and J lost 5 bases. The CDR3 DNA sequence: TGTGCCGGGGGGGGACAGGGTTATGGCTACACCTTC. This encodes CAGGGQGYGYTF.

This clone has at least ten counts. The chain combines TRBV18 with TRBJ1-2, with a possible D match to TRBD1 (6 bases). The germline V gene encodes CDR1 KGHSH and CDR2 LQKENI. Deletions cut 5 bases from V and 4 bases from J, with 17 bases between. The CDR3 is made up of 15 amino acids. In DNA form, the CDR3 reads TGTGCCAGCTCAACGGAACCCGGACAGCCCTATGGCTACACCTTC. This translates into CASSTEPGQPYGYTF.